A single sample is the source of the 28 T cell receptor beta chains below, sequenced in a study of T cells in Graves' hyperthyroidism and ophthalmopathy. TCR beta CDR3 regions were amplified from RNA transcripts. Initially, a first-round RT-PCR of the TCR CDR3 employed the HTBI primer set. TCRdb reanalysed the multiplex PCR reads using MiXCR and keeps one entry per CDR3 protein. The table records approximately 600,000 distinct CDR3 sequences, around 13% of them present only once. Input material: blood. The receptors originated from a woman in her 30s with Graves' hyperthyroidism that later progressed to Graves' ophthalmopathy.

This clonotype has a count of ten or more. V and J are TRBV2 and TRBJ1-1, with TRBD1 as a possible D gene (6 bases). The germline V and J ends were trimmed by 8 bases and 0 bases, with 13 bases remaining between them. This CDR3 spans 14 amino acids. CDR1 is SNHLY and CDR2 is FYNNEI in the germline V gene. Here the CDR3 reads CASSRQAVNTEAFF. CDR3 coding DNA: TGTGCCAGCTCCCGACAGGCGGTGAACACTGAAGCTTTCTTT.

This clonotype was seen repeatedly, ten times or more. The genes are TRBV27 and TRBJ2-5, with 9 bases lining up with TRBD2. Germline lookup yields CDR1 MNHEY and CDR2 SMNVEV (reference sequence). Trimming cost V 5 bases and J 3 bases; bases outside gene matches: 19. The CDR3 is made up of 19 amino acids. The CDR3 DNA reads as TGTGCCAGCAGTCGAACTCCTTATTATAGCCTAGCGGGGAAAGAGACCCAGTACTTC. Protein: CASSRTPYYSLAGKETQYF.

CDR3 sequence (DNA): TGTGCCAGCAAGGAATGGGGGGGCGGGGGGACCGGGGAGCTGTTTTTT. It translates to CASKEWGGGGTGELFF. The chain links TRBV6-1 to TRBJ2-2, with 8 bases identical to TRBD2. After removal of 7 bases from V and 5 bases from J, the junction contained 12 bases not matched to a gene. CDR1 MNHNS and CDR2 SASEGT come from the germline V gene. There are 16 residues in the CDR3.

Many counts were recorded for this clonotype. The CDR3, as DNA: TGTGCCAGCAGTGCCCAAGGGGCTGGAAACACCATATATTTT. Its translation is CASSAQGAGNTIYF. The chain employs TRBV2 and TRBJ1-3; a possible D gene is TRBD1 (5 bases). The CDR3 consists of 14 residues. Germline values: CDR1 SNHLY, CDR2 FYNNEI. Trimming removed 4 bases from V and 2 bases from J, with 9 bases in between.

J is TRBJ1-2 and V is TRBV27; 9 bases agree with TRBD1. CDR3 length: 13 residues. With V trimmed by 6 bases and J by 7 bases, 6 bases remained unmatched. The germline gives CDR1 MNHEY, CDR2 SMNVEV (reference sequence). CDR3 nucleotide sequence: TGTGCCAGCAGACTCGGGACAGGGAGTGGCTACACCTTC. Its protein product is CASRLGTGSGYTF.

This chain uses TRBV3-1 with TRBJ1-1; D is perhaps TRBD1 (5 bases). V lost 0 bases and J 4 bases, leaving 9 bases between the germline ends. The CDR3 is 14 amino acids. The germline gives CDR1 LGHDT, CDR2 YNNKEL (reference sequence). The CDR3 loop is CASSQDSRVTEAFF. CDR3 sequence (DNA): TGTGCCAGCAGCCAAGATTCCAGGGTCACTGAAGCTTTCTTT.

Many counts were recorded for this clonotype. This sequence joins TRBV9 and TRBJ2-1; D uncertain. CDR1 is SGDLS and CDR2 is YYNGEE in the germline V gene. CDR3 size: 15 residues. Deletions cut 4 bases from V and 0 bases from J, with 11 bases between. In DNA, the CDR3 is TGTGCCAGCAGCTATTTTGTGGGCTCCTACAATGAGCAGTTCTTC. Protein: CASSYFVGSYNEQFF.

CDR3 in DNA: TGTGCCAGCAGCCAAGAAGTAGGTTCAGAGACCCAGTACTTC. Translation: CASSQEVGSETQYF. The V call is TRBV4-2, the J call TRBJ2-5; D unresolved. The germline V and J ends were trimmed by 0 bases and 4 bases, with 9 bases remaining between them. CDR3 length equals 14 residues. Germline CDR1 reads LGHNA; CDR2 reads YNFKEQ.

The table lists this clonotype with many counts. This CDR3 is CSARELGGEQYF. The CDR3 nucleotides read TGCAGTGCTAGAGAGCTGGGTGGGGAGCAGTACTTC. J is TRBJ2-7 and V is TRBV20-1; D ambiguous. The ends were cut back, 0 bases at V and 7 bases at J, with 10 bases in the middle. Germline V gene sequence: CDR1 DFQATT, CDR2 SNEGSKA (reference sequence). The CDR3 consists of 12 residues.

This clonotype was counted between two and nine times. The genes are TRBV5-4 and TRBJ1-3, with a weak D call TRBD1 (5 bases). CDR3 length: 17 amino acids. Trimming left V 0 bases short and J 2 bases short, with 15 bases between. CDR1 and CDR2 from the germline V gene are SGHNT and YYREEE (reference sequence). The CDR3 spells CASSLGQSGGTGNTIYF. As DNA, the CDR3 is TGTGCCAGCAGCTTGGGACAGTCCGGCGGGACTGGAAACACCATATATTTT.

Worth noting for this clonotype: A much larger clone is a single base away; this may be a read error. This chain links TRBV20-1 with TRBJ2-7, with D possibly TRBD1 on 6 matching bases. The CDR3 is 15 residues long. Deletions cut 5 bases from V and 6 bases from J, with 23 bases between. Germline lookup yields CDR1 DFQATT and CDR2 SNEGSKA (reference sequence). Here the CDR3 DNA reads TGCAGTGCTTATCGCCACCAGGACAGTTTCTTCGAGCAGTACTTC. Translated: CSAYRHQDSFFEQYF.

Turning to this clonotype: Being one base from a much bigger clone, this may be a read error. V and J are TRBV11-3 and TRBJ2-5; D possibly uses TRBD1 or TRBD2 (5 bases each). CDR1 is SGHNT and CDR2 is YENEEA in the germline V gene. The CDR3 is 12 amino acids. V shed 3 bases and J shed 13 bases, with 15 bases lying between them. The CDR3 spells CASSFQVRDRYF. CDR3 nucleotide sequence: TGTGCCAGCAGCTTCCAAGTAAGGGACCGGTACTTC.

This clonotype was observed a handful of times. The gene calls are TRBV11-3 and TRBJ2-7; TRBD1 is a possible D gene (5 bases). Germline CDR1 and CDR2: SGHNT and YENEEA. This CDR3 has 13 amino acids. Trimming left V 2 bases short and J 5 bases short, with 10 bases between. The CDR3 bases are TGTGCCAGCAGCTTAATGGGGCTAAACGAGCAGTACTTC. It encodes CASSLMGLNEQYF.

This clonotype was detected a few times. The chain has TRBV7-9 and TRBJ2-1, with 9 bases lining up with TRBD2. CDR1 is SEHNR, CDR2 FQNEAQ, per germline (reference sequence). The CDR3 has 16 residues. V lost 5 bases, J lost 4 bases, and 9 bases stayed unmatched. CDR3 coding DNA: TGTGCCAGCAGCGCATTAGCGGGAGTTGTTTACAATGAGCAGTTCTTC. It specifies CASSALAGVVYNEQFF.

This clonotype came up a few times. This chain joins TRBV3-1 and TRBJ2-7; D gene ambiguous. V lost 4 bases and J lost 0, with 13 bases in between. The CDR3 sequence is 15 residues long. Germline values: CDR1 LGHDT, CDR2 YNNKEL (reference sequence). CDR3 loop: CASSPRPKLSYEQYF. DNA for the CDR3: TGTGCCAGCAGCCCAAGACCGAAGCTCTCCTACGAGCAGTACTTC.

The chain carries TRBV30 and TRBJ1-6; a weak D match, TRBD1 (6 bases). CDR1 GTSNPN and CDR2 SVGIG come from the germline V gene (reference sequence). Trimming removed 1 base at V and 8 bases at J, with 15 bases between. CDR3 length: 15 amino acids. The CDR3: CAWSAQGTMDSPLHF. Here the CDR3 DNA reads TGTGCCTGGAGTGCACAGGGTACGATGGATTCACCCCTCCACTTT.

In regard to this clonotype: Germline and junction disagree at one end, which may indicate a read error. V usage is TRBV5-1 and J usage is TRBJ2-5, with TRBD1 matching over 7 bases. This CDR3 region has 14 residues. Per germline, CDR1 SGHRS and CDR2 YFSETQ. This CDR3 is CASSLDRPQETQYF. The CDR3, as DNA: TGCGCCAGCAGTTTGGACAGGCCTCAGGAGACCCAGTACTTC.

This clonotype was recorded a few times. The chain carries TRBV12-5 and TRBJ2-1; no clear D. The CDR3 sequence is 13 residues long. The germline V and J ends were trimmed by 0 bases and 6 bases, with 6 bases remaining between them. Germline CDR1 is LGHNT and CDR2 is FRNRAP. The CDR3 is CASGLVSINEQFF. CDR3 in DNA: TGTGCTAGTGGTTTGGTATCGATCAATGAGCAGTTCTTC.

This clonotype was detected many times. The chain links TRBV12-3 or TRBV12-4 to TRBJ2-1; 14 bases are a match to TRBD2. The CDR3 totals 15 residues. Unmatched junction bases numbered 4, after V lost 5 bases and J lost 7 bases. CDR3 sequence: CASSLGLAGGNEQFF. The CDR3 DNA reads TGTGCCAGCAGTCTTGGACTAGCGGGAGGTAATGAGCAGTTCTTC.

This clonotype showed up just a few times. CDR3 sequence reads: CASSQASAREVKNIQYF. DNA of the CDR3: TGCGCCAGCAGCCAAGCCTCGGCGCGGGAGGTCAAAAACATTCAGTACTTC. The V call is TRBV4-1, the J call TRBJ2-4, with 8 bases aligning to TRBD2. From germline, CDR1 is MGHRA and CDR2 YSYEKL. J gave up 3 bases and V 1 base, and 8 bases lay outside the gene matches. The CDR3 consists of 17 residues.

This clonotype was counted ten times or more. V and J are TRBV27 and TRBJ1-1; no clear D. The CDR3 sequence is 13 residues long. The V end lost 6 bases, the J end lost 6 bases, and 14 bases lay between the germline ends. Germline CDR1 MNHEY, CDR2 SMNVEV (reference sequence). CDR3 residues: CASSSVASAEAFF. The CDR3 coding sequence is TGTGCCAGCAGCTCTGTGGCGTCCGCTGAAGCTTTCTTT.

This clonotype has a handful of counts. J is TRBJ2-1 and V is TRBV25-1, with 8 positions matching TRBD2. Germline V gene sequence: CDR1 MGHDK, CDR2 SYGVNS. The CDR3 totals 15 residues. J was trimmed by 10 bases and V by 3 bases; bases with no gene match: 11. The CDR3 region is CASSESLAVPEEQFF. In DNA form, the CDR3 reads TGTGCCAGCAGTGAGTCACTAGCGGTCCCTGAGGAGCAGTTCTTC.

The gene calls are TRBV30 and TRBJ2-7; possibly TRBD1 for D (7 bases). V was clipped by 5 bases and J by 3 bases, with 11 bases between them. The germline gives CDR1 GTSNPN, CDR2 SVGIG (reference sequence). CDR3 size: 12 residues. CDR3 protein: CAWAGGSYEQYF. In nucleotides, the CDR3 is TGTGCCTGGGCAGGGGGGAGCTACGAGCAGTACTTC.

CDR3 sequence: CASDQDRRTDTQYF. As DNA, the CDR3 is TGTGCCAGCGACCAAGATCGACGCACAGATACGCAGTATTTT. V and J are TRBV6-1 and TRBJ2-3, with D uncertain. The CDR3 is made up of 14 amino acids. Germline-derived CDR1 and CDR2 are MNHNS and SASEGT. Deletions cut 8 bases from V and 1 base from J, with 13 bases between.

This clonotype was seen only a few times. This chain joins TRBV30 and TRBJ2-7; TRBD1 matches at 11 bases. Per germline, CDR1 GTSNPN and CDR2 SVGIG (reference sequence). The trim removed 1 base at V and 1 base at J, leaving 3 bases unmatched. The CDR3 totals 15 residues. The CDR3 bases are TGTGCCTGGAGTGCGGGACAGGGGGAATCCTACGAGCAGTACTTC. Protein product: CAWSAGQGESYEQYF.

This sequence joins TRBV2 and TRBJ2-7, with TRBD1 as a possible D gene (5 bases). The length of the CDR3 is 12 residues. The V end was cut by 8 bases, the J end by 5 bases, with 13 bases between. Germline loops: CDR1 SNHLY, CDR2 FYNNEI. CDR3 protein: CASGARWDEQYF. DNA of the CDR3: TGTGCCAGCGGGGCCAGATGGGACGAGCAGTACTTC.

The chain combines TRBV20-1 with TRBJ2-1, with a weak D call TRBD1 (7 bases). Trimming removed 6 bases from V and 4 bases from J, with 25 bases in between. The CDR3 has 17 amino acids. Germline V gene sequence: CDR1 DFQATT, CDR2 SNEGSKA (reference sequence). CDR3: CSAPDRAWEEGYNEQFF. CDR3 sequence (DNA): TGCAGTGCCCCCGACAGGGCATGGGAGGAAGGTTACAATGAGCAGTTCTTC.

This clonotype was seen ten or more times. The chain recombines TRBV6-5 with TRBJ1-1; TRBD1 might be the D (5 bases). From germline, CDR1 is MNHEY and CDR2 SVGAGI. Trimming left V 0 bases short and J 1 base short, with 15 bases between. The CDR3 runs 17 residues. The CDR3 spells CASSYSIVRTGNTEAFF. The DNA of the CDR3 is TGTGCCAGCAGTTACTCGATAGTCAGAACAGGGAACACTGAAGCTTTCTTT.